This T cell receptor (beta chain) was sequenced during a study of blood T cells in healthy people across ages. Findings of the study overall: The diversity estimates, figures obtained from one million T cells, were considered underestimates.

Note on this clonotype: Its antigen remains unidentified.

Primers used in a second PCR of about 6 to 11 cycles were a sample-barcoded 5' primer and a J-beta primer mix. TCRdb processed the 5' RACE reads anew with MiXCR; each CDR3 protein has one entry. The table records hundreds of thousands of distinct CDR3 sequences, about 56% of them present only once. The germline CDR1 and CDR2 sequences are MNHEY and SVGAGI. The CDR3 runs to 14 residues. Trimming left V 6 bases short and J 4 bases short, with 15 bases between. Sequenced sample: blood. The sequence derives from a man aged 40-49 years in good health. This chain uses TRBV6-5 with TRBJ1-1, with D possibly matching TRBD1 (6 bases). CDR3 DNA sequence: TGTGCCAGCAGCCCTCCGCGGGGGCCCACTGAAGCTTTCTTT. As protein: CASSPPRGPTEAFF.